This T cell receptor (beta chain) stems from a study of Ad26.COV2.S vaccination and SARS-CoV-2 variants. Assay: immunoSEQ multiplex PCR; the TCRdb copy retains only in-frame clones and omits some. The repertoire holds 300,000 to 400,000 clones, 80% to 90% seen once, with around 3.5% in the top ten. Treatment given: around 19 received Ad26.COV2.S at low or high dose, single or two shots; several received placebo; per-sample allocation not given. Sample collection was performed on day 63 after the first vaccine or placebo injection. V gave up 6 bases and J gave up 4 bases, with 3 bases separating them. CDR1 and CDR2 from the germline V gene are MNHEY and SVGAGI. CDR3 length equals 10 residues. Remarks on this clone: Antigen unknown.

Findings and caveats of the study: Measurements of TCR breadth and depth may have given underestimates of the total T cell responses. Non-spike TCR breadth was similar in vaccine and placebo recipients. Reports say spike-specific CD8+ and CD4+ T cell responses covered substantial breadth after vaccination.

This receptor was obtained from a person aged 18-60 years who received the Ad26.COV2.S COVID-19 vaccine or a placebo. J is TRBJ2-5 and V is TRBV6-5; D not certain. Sequenced here: peripheral blood, sampled in a trial of Ad26.COV2.S vaccine versus placebo. CDR3 protein: CASSRETQYF. The CDR3 DNA is TGTGCCAGCAGCCGAGAGACCCAGTACTTC.